The entry below describes one TCR beta chain. This entry is derived from a study of Graves' ophthalmopathy and Graves' hyperthyroidism. RNA transcripts provided the template for amplifying TCR beta CDR3 regions. Second-round multiplex PCR followed a first-round RT-PCR using HTBI primers. A single record per CDR3 protein comes from TCRdb applying MiXCR to the multiplex PCR reads. The sample carries about 210,000 distinct CDR3 sequences, 29% recorded once. Sequenced: peripheral blood. This sequence was found in a man aged 50 to 59 with Graves' ophthalmopathy.

CDR3 in amino acids: CASSPGTGVPYEQYF. CDR3 coding DNA: TGTGCCAGCAGTCCGGGGACAGGGGTCCCCTACGAGCAGTACTTC. The chain carries TRBV12-3 or TRBV12-4 and TRBJ2-7; 10 bases map to TRBD1. The CDR3 is 15 residues long. The V segment lost 5 bases and the J segment 2 bases; nucleotides outside the gene matches: 6.